Listed below are T cell receptor beta chains from one sample, sequenced in a study of T cell repertoires in cytomegalovirus infection. TCRdb re-called the reads with MiXCR, one entry per CDR3 protein. The sample carries roughly 280,000 distinct CDR3 sequences, roughly 13% recorded once. The sequenced sample consisted of PBMCs. These TCRs come from a human donor in good health (CMV status not recorded). Some clones in this sample may be carry-over from other donors' samples. The CDR3 runs from the conserved cysteine through the conserved F or W. D genes are given only for firm matches. Clone size is given for some rows only: seen once, a few or many times, or a class if the clone is expanded.

J: TRBJ2-3; D: -; size: many; V: TRBV7-2; CDR3: CASSRGTDTQYF; DNA: TGTGCCAGCAGCCGGGGCACAGATACGCAGTATTTT
J: TRBJ2-7; D: -; size: many; V: TRBV7-6; CDR3: CASSYRRDAVYEQYF; DNA: TGTGCCAGCAGCTACCGCCGGGACGCCGTTTACGAGCAGTACTTC
J: TRBJ1-6; D: -; size: few; V: TRBV25-1; CDR3: CASWGGFNSPLHF; DNA: TGTGCCAGCTGGGGGGGTTTTAATTCACCCCTCCACTTT
J: TRBJ1-1; D: -; size: -; V: TRBV10-3; CDR3: CAIGSGAGMNTEAFF; DNA: TGTGCCATCGGTAGCGGGGCAGGGATGAACACTGAAGCTTTCTTT
J: TRBJ2-3; D: -; size: many; V: TRBV7-9; CDR3: CASSLGHTDTQYF; DNA: TGTGCCAGCAGCTTAGGCCATACAGATACGCAGTATTTT
J: TRBJ1-5; D: -; size: few; V: TRBV9; CDR3: CASSVDANQPQHF; DNA: TGTGCCAGCAGCGTAGATGCTAATCAGCCCCAGCATTTT
J: TRBJ1-1; D: -; size: -; V: TRBV18; CDR3: CASSRIHGSGLANTEAFF; DNA: TGTGCCAGCTCACGAATTCACGGTTCAGGGTTAGCGAACACTGAAGCTTTCTTT
J: TRBJ1-2; D: TRBD1; size: -; V: TRBV5-1; CDR3: CASSPGQGGGYTF; DNA: TGCGCCAGCAGCCCGGGACAGGGAGGTGGCTACACCTTC
J: TRBJ2-1; D: TRBD2; size: few; V: TRBV11-2; CDR3: CASSSDSELAGGEQFF; DNA: TGTGCCAGCAGCTCCGACTCAGAATTAGCGGGAGGGGAGCAGTTCTTC
J: TRBJ2-1; D: -; size: many; V: TRBV7-2; CDR3: CASSIRGQTTYNEQFF; DNA: TGTGCCAGCAGCATAAGGGGTCAAACCACCTACAATGAGCAGTTCTTC
J: TRBJ1-2; D: -; size: -; V: TRBV29-1; CDR3: CSVAVGGTGGYTF; DNA: TGCAGCGTCGCCGTCGGGGGGACGGGTGGCTACACCTTC